These 21 T cell receptor beta chains were sequenced from one sample in a study of control samples from healthy donors and cancer patients. Sequencing used immunoSEQ multiplex PCR; TCRdb keeps in-frame clones, though not all of them. This sample carries about 150,000 clones, roughly 93% of them seen once, and the ten largest clones take more than 5%. Sequencing was carried out using blood. The origin of the receptors is a man aged 18 to 29 in good health.

J is TRBJ2-6 and V is TRBV7-8; 8 nucleotides match TRBD1. The CDR3 totals 19 residues. The V segment lost 5 bases and the J segment 2 bases; nucleotides outside the gene matches: 14. Germline V CDR1 and CDR2: SGHVS, FQNEAQ. CDR3 residues: CASSPDRGTGAPGANVLTF. CDR3 bases: TGTGCCAGCAGCCCCGATCGGGGGACAGGAGCTCCTGGGGCCAACGTCCTGACTTTC.

The V and J genes are TRBV7-9 and TRBJ1-4; D is ambiguous. Trimming left V 3 bases short and J 7 bases short, with 12 bases between. CDR3 size: 14 residues. Per germline, CDR1 SEHNR and CDR2 FQNEAQ (reference sequence). The CDR3 loop reads CASSFPPLAEKLFF. The CDR3 nucleotides are TGTGCCAGCAGCTTTCCCCCCCTAGCTGAAAAACTGTTTTTT.

This clone has just one count. This chain joins TRBV7-2 and TRBJ2-1; D may be TRBD2 (6 bases). In germline, CDR1 is SGHTA, CDR2 FQGNSA. The CDR3 totals 15 residues. V was shortened by 5 bases and J by 2 bases, with 13 bases between the two germline ends. CDR3 sequence (DNA): TGTGCCAGCAGCCAGGTGGGAGGCCCCTACAATGAGCAGTTCTTC. Protein sequence: CASSQVGGPYNEQFF.

This clone turned up a few times. The rearrangement uses TRBV7-9 and TRBJ1-6; D is unclear. The V gene's germline CDR1 is SEHNR and CDR2 FQNEAQ (reference sequence). CDR3 length: 18 residues. The V and J ends lost 0 bases and 0 bases respectively, with 12 bases between them. CDR3 coding DNA: TGTGCCAGCAGCTTAGCGCGCATCAGCAGCTCCTATAATTCACCCCTCCACTTT. Encoded protein: CASSLARISSSYNSPLHF.

This clone was seen a few times. The V and J genes are TRBV5-6 and TRBJ2-7; D assignment may be TRBD1 or TRBD2 (5 bases each). This CDR3 has 14 residues. Germline CDR1 reads SGHDT; CDR2 reads YYEEEE. V lost 3 bases and J 3 bases, leaving 13 bases between the germline ends. The CDR3 DNA is TGTGCCAGCAGCTCCCAGGGAGCCGTCTACGAGCAGTACTTC. Protein: CASSSQGAVYEQYF.

V is TRBV5-4 and J is TRBJ1-4, with a possible D match to TRBD1 (6 bases). Germline V gives CDR1 SGHNT, CDR2 YYREEE (reference sequence). CDR3 length equals 16 residues. Trimming removed 4 bases at V and 5 bases at J, with 18 bases between. This CDR3 reads CASSHRQDPENEKLFF. CDR3 in DNA: TGTGCCAGCAGCCATCGACAGGACCCCGAAAATGAAAAACTGTTTTTT. Filled out from reference TRBV5-4 and TRBJ1-4, the complete variable domain reads ETGVTQSPTHLIKTRGQQVTLRCSSQSGHNTVSWYQQALGQGPQFIFQYYREEENGRGNFPPRFSGLQFPNYSSELNVNALELDDSALYLCASSHRQDPENEKLFFGSGTQLSVL.

The chain is built from TRBV5-6 and TRBJ1-3; D unresolved. Germline-derived CDR1 and CDR2 are SGHDT and YYEEEE. This CDR3 region has 13 residues. Trimming took 4 bases from V and 3 from J, leaving 8 bases between them. DNA of the CDR3: TGTGCCAGCAGCGGATTGGTTGGAAACACCATATATTTT. It is translated as CASSGLVGNTIYF.

This clone was detected a few times. The chain links TRBV27 to TRBJ2-3; no clear D gene. Germline loops: CDR1 MNHEY, CDR2 SMNVEV (reference sequence). Trimming took 1 base from V and 6 from J, leaving 8 bases between them. The CDR3 covers 13 residues. CDR3 nucleotide sequence: TGTGCCAGCAGTTTATTAGGAAGCGATACGCAGTATTTT. Its translation: CASSLLGSDTQYF.

J is TRBJ1-1 and V is TRBV24-1; TRBD1 might be the D (6 bases). The CDR3 is 14 amino acids. The germline V gene encodes CDR1 KGHDR and CDR2 SFDVKD. The V end lost 7 bases, the J end lost 3 bases, and 14 bases lay between the germline ends. The CDR3 loop is CATRGRGRDTEAFF. The CDR3 bases are TGTGCCACCAGGGGCAGGGGAAGGGACACTGAAGCTTTCTTT.

This chain links TRBV14 with TRBJ1-3; the D is unclear. CDR3 length: 17 residues. Germline CDR1 is SGHDN and CDR2 is FVKESK. V shed 4 bases and J shed 0 bases, with 16 bases lying between them. The CDR3 spells CASSPHRADYSGNTIYF. Here the CDR3 DNA reads TGTGCCAGCAGCCCCCATAGGGCTGATTACTCTGGAAACACCATATATTTT.

The CDR3 coding sequence is TGTGCCAGCCGCAAGGAGGGCCCCTACGAGCAGTACTTC. Translated: CASRKEGPYEQYF. The rearrangement joins TRBV27 to TRBJ2-7, with D maybe TRBD2 (6 bases). V dropped 8 bases and J dropped 2 bases, with 13 bases sitting between them. CDR1 is MNHEY, CDR2 SMNVEV, per germline (reference sequence). CDR3 length: 13 residues.

This chain connects TRBV12-3 or TRBV12-4 to TRBJ1-1; D remains unclear. The V and J ends lost 8 bases and 0 bases respectively, with 10 bases between them. The CDR3 is made up of 13 amino acids. In DNA, the CDR3 is TGTGCCAGCGGCTGGGCGGTGAACACTGAAGCTTTCTTT. Its protein product is CASGWAVNTEAFF.

V usage is TRBV21-1 and J usage is TRBJ2-1. TRBV21-1 is classified as a pseudogene. CDR3 length: 10 residues. The CDR3 nucleotides are TGTGCCAGCAAGAGGAAGGGCCTGTTCTTC. Its protein is CASKRKGLFF.

The rearrangement uses TRBV6-4 and TRBJ1-2, with 9 bases aligning to TRBD1. CDR1 is MRHNA and CDR2 is SNTAGT in the germline V gene. This CDR3 region has 13 residues. V dropped 10 bases and J dropped 3; count of bases not matched to a gene: 6. This CDR3 reads CATAQGADYGYTF. In DNA, the CDR3 is TGTGCCACCGCACAGGGGGCCGACTATGGCTACACCTTC.

The chain combines TRBV5-1 with TRBJ1-3, with D unclear. Trimming removed 3 bases from V and 0 bases from J, with 10 bases in between. The CDR3 runs 15 residues. Germline CDR1 is SGHRS and CDR2 is YFSETQ. The CDR3 region has the DNA TGCGCCAGCAGCTATACAGCCGACTCTGGAAACACCATATATTTT. Its translation is CASSYTADSGNTIYF.

This chain uses TRBV7-8 with TRBJ1-2; D is perhaps TRBD1 (6 bases). This CDR3 spans 13 amino acids. The V and J ends lost 2 bases and 6 bases respectively, with 10 bases between them. CDR1 and CDR2 (germline): SGHVS, FQNEAQ. The chain's CDR3 is CASSLNRVNGYTF. For the CDR3, the DNA is TGTGCCAGCAGCTTAAACAGGGTGAATGGCTACACCTTC.

The chain carries TRBV30 and TRBJ1-4; D is undetermined. Germline CDR1 GTSNPN, CDR2 SVGIG (reference sequence). V gave up 3 bases and J gave up 0 bases, with 8 bases separating them. The CDR3 sequence is 14 residues long. DNA for the CDR3: TGTGCCTGGAGGGATTATGCAACTAATGAAAAACTGTTTTTT. This encodes CAWRDYATNEKLFF.

The V and J genes are TRBV29-1 and TRBJ1-1, with 7 bases matching TRBD1. The ends lost 6 bases at V and 11 bases at J; junction bases unmatched: 12. This CDR3 spans 12 amino acids. Per the germline V gene, CDR1 is SQVTM and CDR2 is ANQGSEA. Written as DNA, the CDR3 is TGCAGCGTCGCCACAGGGGCGGGGAGGGCTTTCTTT. The encoded protein is CSVATGAGRAFF.

This rearrangement joins TRBV7-2 to TRBJ2-7, with 8 positions matching TRBD2. The CDR3 has 14 amino acids. CDR1 and CDR2 (germline): SGHTA, FQGNSA. V was clipped by 5 bases and J by 5 bases; unmatched bases: 8. The CDR3 spells CASSRLAGLDEQYF. In nucleotides, the CDR3 is TGTGCCAGCAGCCGCCTTGCGGGACTAGACGAGCAGTACTTC.

V and J are TRBV27 and TRBJ1-5; D unresolved. In germline, CDR1 is MNHEY, CDR2 SMNVEV (reference sequence). With 0 bases removed from V and 3 bases from J, the gap between germline ends came to 3 bases. This CDR3 contains 13 residues. CDR3 coding DNA: TGTGCCAGCAGTTTATCGGACAATCAGCCCCAGCATTTT. Protein sequence: CASSLSDNQPQHF.

The rearrangement joins TRBV19 to TRBJ1-5; D is ambiguous. The CDR3 contains 14 residues. Trimming removed 4 bases from V and 0 bases from J, with 7 bases in between. The V gene's germline CDR1 is LNHDA and CDR2 SQIVND (reference sequence). The CDR3 sequence is CASSRSFSNQPQHF. The CDR3 coding sequence is TGTGCCAGTAGTAGGAGTTTTAGCAATCAGCCCCAGCATTTT.